The 9 T cell receptor beta chains in this list originate from one sample, sequenced in a study of CD8 T cells in Susac syndrome. RNA, at roughly 0.45 to 1 ug, was reverse transcribed with random hexamers. MiXCR, run by TCRdb on the immunoSEQ multiplex PCR reads, gives a single entry per CDR3 protein. Of 200,000 to 250,000 distinct CDR3 sequences listed, 85% to 95% are singletons. Source material: CD4+ T cells from PBMCs. The receptor source for this set is a human donor with Susac syndrome.

As to this clonotype: At one boundary the junction diverges from the germline segment, which might be a read error. The chain combines TRBV30 with TRBJ2-2; D is possibly TRBD2 (5 bases). The germline gives CDR1 GTSNPN, CDR2 SVGIG (reference sequence). CDR3 length: 12 residues. The CDR3: CAWRALTGELLF. CDR3 sequence (DNA): TGTGCCTGGAGGGCCCTCACCGGGGAGCTGCTTTTT.

The chain recombines TRBV29-1 with TRBJ1-1; TRBD1 might be the D (5 bases). The CDR3 runs 12 residues. The V end lost 3 bases, the J end lost 4 bases, and 9 bases lay between the germline ends. CDR1 SQVTM and CDR2 ANQGSEA come from the germline V gene. The DNA for the CDR3 is TGCAGCGTTGAGAGGGGAGGCACTGAAGCTTTCTTT. Its protein is CSVERGGTEAFF.

The CDR3 region has the DNA TGTGCCAGCAGATCGACATCGACCAACTATGGCTACACCTTC. Protein product: CASRSTSTNYGYTF. This chain uses TRBV2 with TRBJ1-2; D uncertain. Germline V gene sequence: CDR1 SNHLY, CDR2 FYNNEI. CDR3 length: 14 amino acids. V gave up 6 bases and J gave up 2 bases, with 13 bases separating them.

The chain carries TRBV29-1 and TRBJ2-7; D may match TRBD1 or TRBD2 (6 bases each). V gave up 6 bases and J gave up 2 bases, with 11 bases separating them. This CDR3 spans 12 amino acids. Per germline, CDR1 SQVTM and CDR2 ANQGSEA. The chain's CDR3 is CSVGGLTYEQYF. The CDR3 coding sequence is TGCAGCGTAGGGGGGCTTACCTACGAGCAGTACTTC.

The rearrangement uses TRBV6-5 and TRBJ1-4; D is ambiguous. Per the germline V gene, CDR1 is MNHEY and CDR2 is SVGAGI. The CDR3 is made up of 15 amino acids. V lost 0 bases, J lost 4 bases, and 9 bases lay in between. The CDR3 spells CASSYSIPSNEKLFF. Written as DNA, the CDR3 is TGTGCCAGCAGTTACTCGATCCCAAGTAATGAAAAACTGTTTTTT.

This clonotype was seen once. This chain uses TRBV12-3 or TRBV12-4 with TRBJ1-5; D might be TRBD1 (5 bases). V lost 5 bases, J lost 5 bases, and 19 bases lay in between. The CDR3 is made up of 16 amino acids. CDR3 sequence reads: CASSPFGGRADQPQHF. The CDR3 DNA reads as TGTGCCAGCAGTCCCTTTGGGGGACGAGCGGATCAGCCCCAGCATTTT.

The chain joins TRBV19 to TRBJ1-2; 9 nucleotides match TRBD1. This CDR3 is built from 13 residues. The germline V gene encodes CDR1 LNHDA and CDR2 SQIVND (reference sequence). Trimming at V came to 7 bases and at J to 2 bases, leaving 2 bases not matched to a gene. The CDR3: CASKTGGNYGYTF. CDR3 bases: TGTGCCAGTAAAACAGGGGGCAACTATGGCTACACCTTC.

The V gene is TRBV6-2 or TRBV6-3, the J gene TRBJ2-7, with TRBD2 matching 11 bases. With V trimmed by 6 bases and J by 1 base, 5 bases remained unmatched. Germline V CDR1 and CDR2: MNHEY, SVGEGT. The CDR3 loop spans 15 amino acids. The CDR3: CASRARLAGSYEQYF. Written as DNA, the CDR3 is TGTGCCAGCAGGGCTCGACTAGCGGGGTCCTACGAGCAGTACTTC.

This rearrangement joins TRBV6-5 to TRBJ1-2, with D perhaps TRBD1 (6 bases). Germline CDR1 is MNHEY and CDR2 is SVGAGI. The CDR3 covers 13 residues. Trimming removed 9 bases at V and 1 base at J, with 12 bases between. CDR3 loop: CASGQWGNYGYTF. CDR3 coding DNA: TGTGCCAGTGGACAGTGGGGTAACTATGGCTACACCTTC.